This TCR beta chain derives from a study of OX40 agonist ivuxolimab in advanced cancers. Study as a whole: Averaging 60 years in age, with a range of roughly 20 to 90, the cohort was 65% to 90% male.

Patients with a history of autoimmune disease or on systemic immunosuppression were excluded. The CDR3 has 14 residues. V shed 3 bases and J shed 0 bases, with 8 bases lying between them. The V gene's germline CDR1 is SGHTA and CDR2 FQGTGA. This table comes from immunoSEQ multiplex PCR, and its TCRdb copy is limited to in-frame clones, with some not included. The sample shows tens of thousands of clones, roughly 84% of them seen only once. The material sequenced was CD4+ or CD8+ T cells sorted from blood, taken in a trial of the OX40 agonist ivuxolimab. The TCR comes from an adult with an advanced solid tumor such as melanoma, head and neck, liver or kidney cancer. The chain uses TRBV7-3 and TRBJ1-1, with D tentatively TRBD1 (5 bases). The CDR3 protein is CASSLGPMNTEAFF. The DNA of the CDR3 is TGTGCCAGCAGCTTGGGGCCGATGAACACTGAAGCTTTCTTT.